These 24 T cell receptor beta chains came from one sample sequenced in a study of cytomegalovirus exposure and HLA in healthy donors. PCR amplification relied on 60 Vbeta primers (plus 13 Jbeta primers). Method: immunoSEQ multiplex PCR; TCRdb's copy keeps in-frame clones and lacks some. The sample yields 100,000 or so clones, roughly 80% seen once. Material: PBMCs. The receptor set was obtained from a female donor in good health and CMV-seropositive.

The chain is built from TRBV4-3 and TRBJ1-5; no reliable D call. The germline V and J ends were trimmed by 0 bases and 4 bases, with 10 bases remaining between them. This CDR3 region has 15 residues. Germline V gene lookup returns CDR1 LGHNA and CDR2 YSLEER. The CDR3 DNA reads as TGCGCCAGCAGCCAAGATAGGAGGGATAATCAGCCCCAGCATTTT. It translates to CASSQDRRDNQPQHF.

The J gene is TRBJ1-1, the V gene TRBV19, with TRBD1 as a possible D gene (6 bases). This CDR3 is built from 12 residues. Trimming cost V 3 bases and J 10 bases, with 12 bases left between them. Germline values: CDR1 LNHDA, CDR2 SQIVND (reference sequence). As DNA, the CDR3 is TGTGCCAGTAGTATGCAGGGGCGCACAGCTTTCTTT. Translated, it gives CASSMQGRTAFF.

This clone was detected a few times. CDR3 nucleotide sequence: TGTGCCACCAGCAGAGATTTGGGGGCAGGTCAAGAGACCCAGTACTTC. Amino acid sequence: CATSRDLGAGQETQYF. The rearrangement joins TRBV15 to TRBJ2-5, with TRBD1 as a possible D gene (6 bases). V dropped 0 bases and J dropped 2 bases, with 13 bases sitting between them. This CDR3 has 16 amino acids. CDR1 and CDR2 from the germline V gene are LNHNV and YYDKDF (reference sequence).

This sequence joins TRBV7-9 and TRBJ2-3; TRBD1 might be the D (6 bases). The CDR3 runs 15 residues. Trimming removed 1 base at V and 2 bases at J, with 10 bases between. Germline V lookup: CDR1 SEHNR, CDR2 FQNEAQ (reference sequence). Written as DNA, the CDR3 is TGTGCCAGCAGCTTAGACAGGGTTACCACAGATACGCAGTATTTT. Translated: CASSLDRVTTDTQYF. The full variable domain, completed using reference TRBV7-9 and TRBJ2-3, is DTGVSQNPRHKITKRGQNVTFRCDPISEHNRLYWYRQTLGQGPEFLTYFQNEAQLEKSRLLSDRFSAERPKGSFSTLEIQRTEQGDSAMYLCASSLDRVTTDTQYFGPGTRLTVL.

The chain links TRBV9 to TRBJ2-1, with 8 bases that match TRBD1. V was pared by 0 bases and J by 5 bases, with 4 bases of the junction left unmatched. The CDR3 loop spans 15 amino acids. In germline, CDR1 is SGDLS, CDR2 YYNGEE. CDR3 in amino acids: CASSVGDRSHNEQFF. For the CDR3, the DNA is TGTGCCAGCAGCGTAGGGGACAGGAGCCACAATGAGCAGTTCTTC.

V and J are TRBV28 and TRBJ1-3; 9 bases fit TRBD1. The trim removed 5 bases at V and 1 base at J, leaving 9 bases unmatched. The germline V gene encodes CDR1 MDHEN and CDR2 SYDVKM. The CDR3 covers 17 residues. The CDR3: CASSVPPGQGSGNTIYF. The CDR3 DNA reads TGTGCCAGCAGTGTACCCCCGGGACAGGGTTCTGGAAACACCATATATTTT.

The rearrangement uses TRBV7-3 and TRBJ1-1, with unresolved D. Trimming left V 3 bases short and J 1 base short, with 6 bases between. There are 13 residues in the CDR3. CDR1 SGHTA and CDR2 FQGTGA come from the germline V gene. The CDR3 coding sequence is TGTGCCAGCAGCTTGTCGGGGAACACTGAAGCTTTCTTT. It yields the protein CASSLSGNTEAFF. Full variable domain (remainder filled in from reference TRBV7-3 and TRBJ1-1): GAGVSQTPSNKVTEKGKYVELRCDPISGHTALYWYRQSLGQGPEFLIYFQGTGAADDSGLPNDRFFAVRPEGSVSTLKIQRTERGDSAVYLCASSLSGNTEAFFGQGTRLTVV.

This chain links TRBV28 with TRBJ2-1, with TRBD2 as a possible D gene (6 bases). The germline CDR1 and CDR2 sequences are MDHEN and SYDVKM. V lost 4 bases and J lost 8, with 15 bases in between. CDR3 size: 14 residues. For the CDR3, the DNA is TGTGCCAGCAGTTCACCGGAAACGGGGGATGAGCAGTTCTTC. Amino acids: CASSSPETGDEQFF.

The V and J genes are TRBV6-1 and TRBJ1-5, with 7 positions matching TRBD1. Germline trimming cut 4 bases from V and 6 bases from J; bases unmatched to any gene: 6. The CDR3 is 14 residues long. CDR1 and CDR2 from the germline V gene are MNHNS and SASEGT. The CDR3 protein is CASSGRQGGQPQHF. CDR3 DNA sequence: TGTGCCAGCAGTGGAAGACAGGGCGGTCAGCCCCAGCATTTT.

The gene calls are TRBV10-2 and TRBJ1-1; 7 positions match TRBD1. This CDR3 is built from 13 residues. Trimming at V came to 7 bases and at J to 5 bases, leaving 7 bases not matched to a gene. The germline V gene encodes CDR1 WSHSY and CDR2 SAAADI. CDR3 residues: CASIFDRATEAFF. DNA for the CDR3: TGCGCCAGCATCTTCGACAGGGCTACTGAAGCTTTCTTT.

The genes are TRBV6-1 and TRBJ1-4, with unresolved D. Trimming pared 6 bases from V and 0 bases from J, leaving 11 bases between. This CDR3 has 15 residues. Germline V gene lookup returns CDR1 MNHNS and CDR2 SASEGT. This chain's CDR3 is CASRHSIATNEKLFF. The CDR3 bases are TGTGCCAGCAGGCACTCCATTGCAACTAATGAAAAACTGTTTTTT.

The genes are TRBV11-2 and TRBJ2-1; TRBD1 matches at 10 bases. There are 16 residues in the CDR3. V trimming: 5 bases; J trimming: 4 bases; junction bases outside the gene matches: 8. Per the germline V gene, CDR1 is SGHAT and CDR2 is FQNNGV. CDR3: CASSRNRDRGYNEQFF. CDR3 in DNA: TGTGCCAGCAGCCGAAACCGGGACAGGGGATACAATGAGCAGTTCTTC. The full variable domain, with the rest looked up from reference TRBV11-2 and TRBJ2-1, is EAGVAQSPRYKIIEKRQSVAFWCNPISGHATLYWYQQILGQGPKLLIQFQNNGVVDDSQLPKDRFSAERLKGVDSTLKIQPAKLEDSAVYLCASSRNRDRGYNEQFFGPGTRLTVL.

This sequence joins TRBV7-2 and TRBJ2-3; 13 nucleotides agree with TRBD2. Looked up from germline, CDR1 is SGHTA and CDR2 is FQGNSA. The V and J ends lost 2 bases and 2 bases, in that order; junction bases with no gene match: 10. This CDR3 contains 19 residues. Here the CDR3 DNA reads TGTGCCAGCAGCTTAAAAATTAGACTAGCGGGAGGATCCACAGATACGCAGTATTTT. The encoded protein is CASSLKIRLAGGSTDTQYF.

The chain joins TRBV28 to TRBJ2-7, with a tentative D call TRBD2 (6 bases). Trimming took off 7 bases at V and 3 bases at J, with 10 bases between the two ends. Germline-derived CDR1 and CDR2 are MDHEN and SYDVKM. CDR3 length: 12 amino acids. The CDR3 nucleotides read TGTGCCAGCACGAGTAGCGGCTACGAGCAGTACTTC. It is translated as CASTSSGYEQYF.

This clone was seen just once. The CDR3 DNA sequence: TGCGCCAGCAGCCAAGTTGGGACAGGGGGAAATGAGCAGTTCTTC. It yields the protein CASSQVGTGGNEQFF. The chain has TRBV4-1 and TRBJ2-1, with 11 bases fitting TRBD1. Germline-derived CDR1 and CDR2 are MGHRA and YSYEKL. J lost 7 bases, V lost 1 base, and 3 bases had no gene match. The CDR3 covers 15 residues.

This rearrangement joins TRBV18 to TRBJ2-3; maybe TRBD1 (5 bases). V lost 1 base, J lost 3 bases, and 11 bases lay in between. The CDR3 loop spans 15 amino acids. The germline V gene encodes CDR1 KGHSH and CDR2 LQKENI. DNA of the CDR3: TGTGCCAGCTCACCACGTGGACACAATACAGATACGCAGTATTTT. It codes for CASSPRGHNTDTQYF.

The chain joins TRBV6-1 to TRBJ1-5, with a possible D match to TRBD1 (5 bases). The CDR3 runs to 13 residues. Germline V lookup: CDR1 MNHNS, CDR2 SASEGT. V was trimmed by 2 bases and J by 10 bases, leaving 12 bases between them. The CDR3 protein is CASSEQGLRPQHF. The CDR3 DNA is TGTGCCAGCAGTGAACAGGGATTGAGACCCCAGCATTTT.

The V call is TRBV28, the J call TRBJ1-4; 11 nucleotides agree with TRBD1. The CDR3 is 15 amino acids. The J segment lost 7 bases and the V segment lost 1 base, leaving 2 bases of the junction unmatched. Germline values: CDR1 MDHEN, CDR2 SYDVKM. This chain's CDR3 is CASSLYGQGAEKLFF. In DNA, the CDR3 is TGTGCCAGCAGTTTATATGGACAGGGGGCTGAAAAACTGTTTTTT.

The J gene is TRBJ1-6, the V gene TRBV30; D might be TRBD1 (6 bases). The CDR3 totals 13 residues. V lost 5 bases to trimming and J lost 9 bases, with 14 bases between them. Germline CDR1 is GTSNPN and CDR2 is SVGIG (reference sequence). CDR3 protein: CAWGRGDTSPLHF. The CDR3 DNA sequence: TGTGCCTGGGGGAGGGGGGATACTTCACCCCTCCACTTT.

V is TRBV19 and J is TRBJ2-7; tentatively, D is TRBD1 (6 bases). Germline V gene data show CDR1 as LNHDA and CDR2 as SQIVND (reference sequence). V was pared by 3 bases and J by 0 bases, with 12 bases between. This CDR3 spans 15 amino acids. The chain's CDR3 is CASSITGTSSYEQYF. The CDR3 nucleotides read TGTGCCAGTAGTATTACAGGGACCTCCTCCTACGAGCAGTACTTC. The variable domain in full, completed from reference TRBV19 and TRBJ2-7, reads DGGITQSPKYLFRKEGQNVTLSCEQNLNHDAMYWYRQDPGQGLRLIYYSQIVNDFQKGDIAEGYSVSREKKESFPLTVTSAQKNPTAFYLCASSITGTSSYEQYFGPGTRLTVT.

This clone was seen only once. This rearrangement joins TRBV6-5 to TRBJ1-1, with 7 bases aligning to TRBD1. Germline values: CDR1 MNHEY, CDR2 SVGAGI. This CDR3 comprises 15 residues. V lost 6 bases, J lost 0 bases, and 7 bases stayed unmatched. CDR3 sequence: CASSHGQVVNTEAFF. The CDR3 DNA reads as TGTGCCAGCAGCCACGGACAGGTGGTGAACACTGAAGCTTTCTTT.

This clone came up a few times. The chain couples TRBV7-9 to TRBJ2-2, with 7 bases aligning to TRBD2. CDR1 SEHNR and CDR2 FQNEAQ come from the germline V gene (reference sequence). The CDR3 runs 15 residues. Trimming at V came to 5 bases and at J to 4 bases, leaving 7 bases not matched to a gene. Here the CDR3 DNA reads TGTGCCAGCAGCCGAGGACTAGGTGGCACCGGGGAGCTGTTTTTT. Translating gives CASSRGLGGTGELFF.

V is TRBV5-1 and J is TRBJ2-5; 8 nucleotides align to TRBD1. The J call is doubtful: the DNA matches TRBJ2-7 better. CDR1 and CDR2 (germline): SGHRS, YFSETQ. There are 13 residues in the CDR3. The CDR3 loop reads CASSGGQAYEQYF. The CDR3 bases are TGCGCCAGCAGCGGGGGACAGGCCTACGAGCAGTACTTC.

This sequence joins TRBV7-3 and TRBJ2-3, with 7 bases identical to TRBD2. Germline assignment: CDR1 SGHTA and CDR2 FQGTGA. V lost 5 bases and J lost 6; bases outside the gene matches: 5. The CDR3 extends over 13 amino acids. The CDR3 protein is CASSPSGRDTQYF. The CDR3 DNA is TGTGCCAGCAGCCCCTCCGGGAGGGATACGCAGTATTTT.